The T cell receptor (beta chain) under discussion was sequenced for a study of blood T cell repertoires in COVID-19 (dated by TCRdb to the early 2020s). About the investigation overall: Collaborator samples came from the United States, Italy and Spain and covered acute and convalescent phases of COVID-19. The prospective study material was composed of cDNA or gDNA derived from T cells, B-cell-depleted T cells, or PBMCs. Subjects who had been exposed to COVID-19, were actively infected with it, or had recovered from it provided the deeply sampled blood TCRbeta repertoires that made up the dataset. The repertoires were made available in a free public database intended to serve as a resource for research on the immune response to SARS-CoV-2. Samples came from the ongoing ImmuneRACE study (first 160 participants) plus 1,254 subjects from 6 global collaborators. A de-identified subject ID, COVID-19 status, age in years and sex were almost always included in the sample metadata. Where HLA class I and class II types were available, the types were taken from metadata supplied by the sample provider, not from assay-based typing.

V loses 3 bases, J loses 5 bases, and the germline ends lie 13 bases apart. The CDR3 goes from the cysteine to the phenylalanine over 13 residues. Left in the record is the CDR3 DNA by itself, 39 bases read in frame from the first base. CDR1 is given as GTSNPN and CDR2 as SVGIG, both from the germline V gene (reference sequence). What the study reported, not specific to this receptor: Clinical and demographic metadata were provided uncurated, with the amount varying by source and participant.

Comment on this clone: This clone's antigen is unknown. Base qualities are not provided; no much larger clone lies one nucleotide away.

In the prospective study, participants were about 18 to 95 years old, resided in around 25 geographic areas of the United States, and were enrolled through a virtual design. In the prospective study, participants were assigned to cohorts based on the clinical history participants reported in a screening survey and a study questionnaire. Recovered participants in ImmuneRACE Cohort 3 were defined by two consecutive negative NP/OP PCR tests, clearance by a healthcare professional, or resolution of symptoms. In the prospective study, mobile phlebotomists collected whole blood, serum and a nasopharyngeal or oropharyngeal swab from each participant. Additional blood draws and questionnaires over a 2-month period could optionally be provided by prospective study participants. Before DNA extraction, blood samples from the prospective study were shipped at room temperature or frozen. TCRbeta CDR3 regions were amplified from genomic DNA using the immunoSEQ Assay, a bias-controlled multiplex PCR. Turning to the authors' computational methods: Within the assay, amplification of reference gene primers was used to estimate how many nucleated cells each sample contained. To quantify the absolute abundance of each unique TCRbeta CDR3 rearrangement, sequence reads were collapsed and filtered. For each sample, productive Simpson clonality was calculated as the square root of Simpson's diversity index over productive rearrangements. Not all clones reach the TCRdb copy of this immuneACCESS table, which keeps in-frame sequences only. Checked studies attribute under half of the gap to unresolved V genes and leave the rest unexplained. V and J calls plus clone size are reproduced from that table; the DNA served to infer D and trimming. Present in this sample are about 380,000 clones, around nine tenths of which were seen just once. The ten largest account for around 1.2% of the sample.

This receptor chain uses TRBV30 and TRBJ1-1, with the D gene not confidently named. The clonotype was recovered from a woman under 30 who had recovered from COVID-19. Sequenced sample: PBMCs or T cells enriched from blood (not recorded which). The CDR3 protein is CAWRGGGRTEAFF. The DNA reads TGTGCCTGGAGAGGTGGAGGGAGGACTGAAGCTTTCTTT.